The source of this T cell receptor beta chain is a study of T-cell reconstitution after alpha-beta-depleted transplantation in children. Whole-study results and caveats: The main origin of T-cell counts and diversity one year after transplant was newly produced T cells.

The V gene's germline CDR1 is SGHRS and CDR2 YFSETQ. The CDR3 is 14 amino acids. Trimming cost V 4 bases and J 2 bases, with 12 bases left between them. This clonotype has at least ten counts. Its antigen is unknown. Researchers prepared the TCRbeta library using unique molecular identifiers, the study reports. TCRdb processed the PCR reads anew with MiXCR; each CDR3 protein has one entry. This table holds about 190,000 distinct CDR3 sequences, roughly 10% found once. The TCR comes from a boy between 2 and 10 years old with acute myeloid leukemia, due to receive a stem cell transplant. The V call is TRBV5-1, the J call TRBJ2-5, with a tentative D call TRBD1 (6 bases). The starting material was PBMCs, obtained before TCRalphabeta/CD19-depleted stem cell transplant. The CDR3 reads CASSVTGPQETQYF. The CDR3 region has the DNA TGCGCCAGCAGCGTCACAGGGCCTCAAGAGACCCAGTACTTC.